This T cell receptor (beta chain) originates from a study of T cell repertoires in cytomegalovirus infection. This clonotype came up a few times. Antigen: not known. Each CDR3 protein gets one entry after TCRdb re-called the reads with MiXCR. The table lists some 920,000 distinct CDR3 sequences, 31% of them singletons. Sequenced here: cultured CD8+ T cells from PBMCs, sampled from culture after CMV antigen stimulation. The clonotype was recovered from a human donor in good health (CMV status not recorded). Some clones in this sample may be carry-over from other donors' samples.

The CDR3 loop reads CASSRLAGGDTQYF. The CDR3 DNA sequence: TGCGCCAGCAGCCGCTTAGCGGGGGGCGATACGCAGTATTTT. V and J are TRBV4-1 and TRBJ2-3; TRBD2 agrees at 10 bases. The CDR3 runs 14 residues. Per germline, CDR1 MGHRA and CDR2 YSYEKL. Germline trimming cut 4 bases from V and 6 bases from J; bases unmatched to any gene: 4.